This T cell receptor beta chain was captured by sequencing in a study of identical twins. TCRdb recomputed calls from the 5' RACE reads with MiXCR, one row per CDR3 protein. The sample records about 480,000 distinct CDR3 sequences, 13% to 15% being singletons. Trimming shortened V by 5 bases and J by 4 bases, and 15 bases separated the two germline ends. The CDR3 has 15 residues. Germline V gene lookup returns CDR1 MDHEN and CDR2 SYDVKM. A few counts support this clonotype. Its antigen is unknown. Notes on the study in general: Out-of-frame alpha sequences that twins shared showed excess low generation probability. There were fewer insertions in abundant cord blood beta clonotypes, but memory repertoires showed no such pattern.

Healthy Caucasian individuals made up all the donors. The sample was also reused in another study, on yellow fever vaccine responses in identical twins. That paper adds: Twins' vaccine T cell response reportedly gave the appearance of partial convergence and partial personalization.

The genes are TRBV28 and TRBJ2-4, with TRBD1 as a possible D gene (7 bases). The specimen sequenced was CD4+ T cells sorted from blood. The receptor was isolated from a woman between 18 and 29 years old in good health. In nucleotides, the CDR3 is TGTGCCAGCAGTACCAGGACAGGAGGGAAAAACATTCAGTACTTC. Its translation: CASSTRTGGKNIQYF.